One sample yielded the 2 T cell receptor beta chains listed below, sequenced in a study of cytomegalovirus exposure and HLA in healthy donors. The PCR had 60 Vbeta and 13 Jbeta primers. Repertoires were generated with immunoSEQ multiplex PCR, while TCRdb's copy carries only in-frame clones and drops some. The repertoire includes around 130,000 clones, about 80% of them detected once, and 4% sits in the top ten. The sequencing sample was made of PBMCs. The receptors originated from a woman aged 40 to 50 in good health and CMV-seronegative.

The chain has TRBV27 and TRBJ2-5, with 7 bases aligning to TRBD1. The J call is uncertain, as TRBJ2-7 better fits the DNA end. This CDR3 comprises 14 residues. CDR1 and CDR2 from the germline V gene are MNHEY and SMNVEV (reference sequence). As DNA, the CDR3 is TGTGCCAGCCAGGGGGTTGGAGGAGTCTACGAGCAGTACTTC. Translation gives CASQGVGGVYEQYF.

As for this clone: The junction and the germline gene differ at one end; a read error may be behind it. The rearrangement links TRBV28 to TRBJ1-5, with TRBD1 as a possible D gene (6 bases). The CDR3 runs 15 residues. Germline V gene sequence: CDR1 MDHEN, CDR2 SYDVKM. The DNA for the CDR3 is TGTGCCAGCAGATTATTGAGGGACATCGATCAGCCCCAGCATTTT. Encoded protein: CASRLLRDIDQPQHF.